A single sample is the source of the 17 T cell receptor beta chains below, sequenced in a study of blood T cell repertoires in COVID-19. Sequenced by immunoSEQ multiplex PCR; TCRdb stores in-frame clones only, minus some. The sample records under 500,000 clones, 70% to 90% being singletons. The specimen sequenced was PBMCs or T cells enriched from blood (not recorded which). The receptors derive from a woman between 18 and 30 years old with acute COVID-19.

The chain joins TRBV5-8 to TRBJ2-1, with 7 bases that match TRBD1. The junction had 6 bases not matched to a gene; V was cut back by 4 bases and J by 5 bases. Germline V gives CDR1 SGHTS, CDR2 YDEGEE. The CDR3 spans 14 residues. The CDR3 protein is CASSGGQVDNEQFF. For the CDR3, the DNA is TGTGCCAGCAGCGGAGGACAGGTGGACAATGAGCAGTTCTTC.

This chain joins TRBV6-5 and TRBJ2-7; D gene unclear. V lost 9 bases to trimming and J lost 1 base, with 13 bases between them. The CDR3 has 13 amino acids. Looked up from germline, CDR1 is MNHEY and CDR2 is SVGAGI. CDR3 region: CASRGADSYEQYF. The DNA of the CDR3 is TGTGCCAGTAGAGGAGCAGATTCCTACGAGCAGTACTTC.

This chain joins TRBV9 and TRBJ1-2; no clear D. The CDR3 covers 18 residues. Germline CDR1 is SGDLS and CDR2 is YYNGEE. The V end lost 0 bases, the J end lost 4 bases, and 22 bases lay between the germline ends. CDR3 DNA: TGTGCCAGCAGCGTAGCCTTCAGCCCGAGGCCGCCCCTCTATGGCTACACCTTC. It translates to CASSVAFSPRPPLYGYTF.

This clone was observed once. In DNA form, the CDR3 reads TGTGCCAGCAGCCGGACTAGCGGGAGGAATAGCGAGCAGTACTTC. Residues: CASSRTSGRNSEQYF. This chain connects TRBV3-1 (or the pseudogene TRBV3-2) to TRBJ2-7; 14 bases map to TRBD2. J gave up 6 bases and V 4 bases, and 5 bases lay outside the gene matches. This CDR3 spans 15 amino acids. Germline lookup yields CDR1 LGHDT and CDR2 YNNKEL (reference sequence).

J is TRBJ2-1 and V is TRBV30, with 12 bases identical to TRBD2. The CDR3 spans 18 residues. Germline-derived CDR1 and CDR2 are GTSNPN and SVGIG (reference sequence). V lost 0 bases and J lost 5; bases outside the gene matches: 11. The CDR3 loop reads CAWSVSELAGGLNNEQFF. Written as DNA, the CDR3 is TGTGCCTGGAGTGTCAGCGAACTAGCGGGAGGATTAAACAATGAGCAGTTCTTC.

The V gene is TRBV29-1, the J gene TRBJ2-6; unclear D gene. This CDR3 is built from 12 residues. Per the germline V gene, CDR1 is SQVTM and CDR2 is ANQGSEA. Deletions cut 5 bases from V and 0 bases from J, with 2 bases between. The CDR3 DNA reads TGCAGCGTTCGCTCTGGGGCCAACGTCCTGACTTTC. It codes for CSVRSGANVLTF.

V gene TRBV5-1 combines with J gene TRBJ1-2; 10 positions match TRBD1. Germline assignment: CDR1 SGHRS and CDR2 YFSETQ. The ends lost 3 bases at V and 6 bases at J; junction bases unmatched: 5. The length of the CDR3 is 14 residues. In DNA, the CDR3 is TGCGCCAGCAGCTACGACAGGGGGCAGGATGGCTACACCTTC. Translated: CASSYDRGQDGYTF.

The sample holds one count of this clone. The chain couples TRBV5-6 to TRBJ2-7; D ambiguous. Germline V lookup: CDR1 SGHDT, CDR2 YYEEEE. The CDR3 sequence is 14 residues long. V was clipped by 0 bases and J by 6 bases, with 13 bases between them. This chain's CDR3 is CASSLGGLESEQYF. The CDR3 bases are TGTGCCAGCAGCTTGGGAGGTCTGGAGAGCGAGCAGTACTTC.

The chain combines TRBV2 with TRBJ1-1; D may be TRBD1 (6 bases). CDR1 and CDR2 (germline): SNHLY, FYNNEI. The CDR3 length is 14 residues. The V end was cut by 0 bases, the J end by 4 bases, with 9 bases between. CDR3 sequence reads: CASSEAVGGTEAFF. CDR3 coding DNA: TGTGCCAGCAGTGAAGCGGTAGGGGGCACTGAAGCTTTCTTT.

V gene TRBV4-1 combines with J gene TRBJ1-4; 9 bases map to TRBD1. The CDR3 runs 14 residues. Trimming cost V 4 bases and J 8 bases; bases outside gene matches: 5. Germline CDR1 MGHRA, CDR2 YSYEKL. The CDR3 DNA sequence: TGCGCCAGCAGCCCCCGGGACAGGGCCGAAAAACTGTTTTTT. Its translation: CASSPRDRAEKLFF.

The chain is built from TRBV30 and TRBJ2-1; 9 bases agree with TRBD1. The CDR3 has 20 amino acids. V lost 3 bases and J lost 8; bases outside the gene matches: 26. CDR1 GTSNPN and CDR2 SVGIG come from the germline V gene (reference sequence). CDR3 DNA: TGTGCCTGGAGCGGGGAGGGGACAGGGTTGATCCCTTCAGTAGCGGATGAGCAGTTCTTC. Encoded protein: CAWSGEGTGLIPSVADEQFF.

The chain joins TRBV2 to TRBJ2-5; TRBD2 aligns across 12 bases. The V gene end was trimmed by 4 bases and the J gene end by 5 bases; junction bases not matched to a gene: 8. The CDR3 loop spans 16 amino acids. The germline V gene encodes CDR1 SNHLY and CDR2 FYNNEI. This chain's CDR3 is CASSASPSGRGETQYF. CDR3 nucleotides: TGTGCCAGCAGTGCGTCGCCTAGCGGGAGGGGTGAGACCCAGTACTTC.

This sequence joins TRBV11-2 and TRBJ2-5; 8 positions agree with TRBD1. After removal of 5 bases from V and 2 bases from J, the junction contained 10 bases not matched to a gene. Germline loops: CDR1 SGHAT, CDR2 FQNNGV. This CDR3 is 16 amino acids long. In DNA, the CDR3 is TGTGCCAGCAGCCCAATAAGGCGACAGGGGCAAGAGACCCAGTACTTC. This sequence encodes CASSPIRRQGQETQYF.

The V gene is TRBV19, the J gene TRBJ2-3, with 7 bases that match TRBD1. V lost 11 bases, J lost 2 bases, and 4 bases stayed unmatched. Germline V CDR1 and CDR2: LNHDA, SQIVND (reference sequence). The CDR3 loop spans 12 amino acids. This CDR3 reads CAVQGNTDTQYF. The CDR3, as DNA: TGTGCCGTACAGGGGAACACAGATACGCAGTATTTT.

This clone was observed a handful of times. The gene calls are TRBV24-1 and TRBJ2-2; 14 positions agree with TRBD2. Per germline, CDR1 KGHDR and CDR2 SFDVKD. The CDR3 loop spans 17 amino acids. The V and J ends lost 2 bases and 7 bases, in that order; junction bases with no gene match: 5. The CDR3 region has the DNA TGTGCCACCAGTGATTCGGGACTAGCGGGAGTTGTCGGGGAGCTGTTTTTT. Translating gives CATSDSGLAGVVGELFF.

The genes are TRBV3-1 (or the pseudogene TRBV3-2) and TRBJ1-5; no reliable D call. The CDR3 is 12 amino acids. V lost 4 bases and J lost 8, with 9 bases in between. Germline CDR1 is LGHDT and CDR2 is YNNKEL (reference sequence). The CDR3 here is CASSLRSEPQHF. The CDR3, as DNA: TGTGCCAGCAGCCTAAGGAGCGAGCCCCAGCATTTT.

The gene calls are TRBV7-2 and TRBJ1-5, with D maybe TRBD1 (6 bases). CDR3 length equals 15 residues. V was shortened by 1 base and J by 4 bases, with 11 bases between the two germline ends. The germline CDR1 and CDR2 sequences are SGHTA and FQGNSA. CDR3 sequence reads: CASSLEAGVNQPQHF. The CDR3 nucleotides are TGTGCCAGCAGCTTAGAGGCAGGGGTGAATCAGCCCCAGCATTTT.